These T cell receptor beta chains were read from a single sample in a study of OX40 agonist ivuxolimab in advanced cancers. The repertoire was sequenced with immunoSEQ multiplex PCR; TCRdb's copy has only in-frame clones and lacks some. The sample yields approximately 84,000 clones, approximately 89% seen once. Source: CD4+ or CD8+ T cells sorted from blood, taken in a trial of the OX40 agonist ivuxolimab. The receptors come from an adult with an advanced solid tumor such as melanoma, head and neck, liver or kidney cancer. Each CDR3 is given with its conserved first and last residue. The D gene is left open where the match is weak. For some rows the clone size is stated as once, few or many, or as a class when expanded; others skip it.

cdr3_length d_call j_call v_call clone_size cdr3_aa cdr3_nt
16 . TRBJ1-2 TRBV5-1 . CASSLAPTVANYGYTF TGCGCCAGCAGCTTGGCCCCGACAGTAGCTAACTATGGCTACACCTTC
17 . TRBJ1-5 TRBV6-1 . CASSARDRSRSNQPQHF TGTGCCAGCAGTGCCCGGGACCGTTCGCGTAGCAATCAGCCCCAGCATTTT
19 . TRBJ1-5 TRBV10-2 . CASSEYGPRRQGGYQPQHF TGCGCCAGCAGTGAGTACGGTCCCCGAAGGCAGGGAGGGTATCAGCCCCAGCATTTT
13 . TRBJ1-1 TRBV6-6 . CASVEGGNTEAFF TGTGCCAGCGTCGAGGGCGGAAACACTGAAGCTTTCTTT
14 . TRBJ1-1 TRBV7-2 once CASSFKGLNTEAFF TGTGCCAGCAGTTTTAAGGGGTTGAACACTGAAGCTTTCTTT
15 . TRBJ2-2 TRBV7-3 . CASSSLGGGAGELFF TGTGCCAGCAGTTCTCTAGGGGGAGGTGCCGGGGAGCTGTTTTTT
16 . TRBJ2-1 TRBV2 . CASSEGTAISYNEQFF TGTGCCAGCTCCGAGGGTACGGCCATCTCCTACAATGAGCAGTTCTTC
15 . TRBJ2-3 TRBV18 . CASSPSGGQADTQYF TGTGCCAGCTCACCCTCGGGGGGACAGGCAGATACGCAGTATTTT
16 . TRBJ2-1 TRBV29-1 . CSVEGPTRRSYNEQFF TGCAGCGTTGAGGGACCCACGAGAAGGTCCTACAATGAGCAGTTCTTC
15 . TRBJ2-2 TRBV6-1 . CASSEALENTGELFF TGTGCCAGCAGTGAAGCGCTGGAAAACACCGGGGAGCTGTTTTTT
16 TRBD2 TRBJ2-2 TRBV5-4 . CASSLVSGSSTGELFF TGTGCCAGCAGCTTGGTTAGCGGGAGTAGTACCGGGGAGCTGTTTTTT
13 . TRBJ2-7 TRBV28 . CASSIDSSYEQYF TGTGCCAGCAGTATTGACAGCTCCTACGAGCAGTACTTC
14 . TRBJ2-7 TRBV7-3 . CASSPQGGSYEQYF TGTGCCAGCAGCCCCCAGGGGGGATCCTACGAGCAGTACTTC
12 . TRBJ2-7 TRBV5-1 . CASRVTGDEQYF TGCGCCAGCCGAGTGACTGGCGACGAGCAGTACTTC
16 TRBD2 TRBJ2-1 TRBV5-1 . CASSRASGTGGNEQFF TGCGCCAGCAGTCGGGCTAGCGGCACCGGAGGGAATGAGCAGTTCTTC
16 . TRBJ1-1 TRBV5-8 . CASSLGQWILNTEAFF TGTGCCAGCAGCTTGGGACAGTGGATTTTGAACACTGAAGCTTTCTTT
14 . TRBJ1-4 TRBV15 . CATSGQGKNEKLFF TGTGCCACCAGCGGTCAGGGGAAGAATGAAAAACTGTTTTTT
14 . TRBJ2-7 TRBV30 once CAWGLVGGPYEQYF TGTGCCTGGGGCTTAGTCGGAGGGCCTTACGAGCAGTACTTC
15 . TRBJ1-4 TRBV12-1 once CASSSRARSNEKLFF TGTGCCAGCAGCTCCCGGGCCAGGTCTAATGAAAAACTGTTTTTT
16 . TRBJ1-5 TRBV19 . CASSIPQGPGNQPQHF TGTGCCAGTAGTATTCCTCAGGGGCCGGGAAATCAGCCCCAGCATTTT
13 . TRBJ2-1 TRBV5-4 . CASSLEPNNEQFF TGTGCCAGCAGCCTCGAGCCGAACAATGAGCAGTTCTTC
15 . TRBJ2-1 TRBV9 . CASSVSPSPDESQFF TGTGCCAGCAGCGTATCCCCGTCACCGGACGAATCGCAGTTCTTC
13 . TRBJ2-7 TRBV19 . CASSRLLAYEQYF TGTGCCAGTTCTCGACTACTGGCCTACGAGCAGTACTTC
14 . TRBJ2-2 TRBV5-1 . CASSYGTVGGELFF TGCGCCAGCAGCTATGGGACCGTCGGCGGGGAGCTGTTTTTT
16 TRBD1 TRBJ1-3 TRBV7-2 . CASSRDRGISGNTIYF TGTGCCAGCAGCCGAGACAGGGGAATCTCTGGAAACACCATATATTTT